This entry lists 20 T cell receptor beta chains sequenced from one sample in a study of blood T cell repertoires in COVID-19. The data were produced by immunoSEQ multiplex PCR, yet TCRdb's version contains in-frame clones alone and is incomplete. The data show approximately 130,000 clones, with over 70% seen just once and 2% to 2.5% held by the top ten. The specimen was peripheral blood. The receptors were sampled from a man aged 50-60 years with active COVID-19.

The chain joins TRBV2 to TRBJ1-3; weak D call: TRBD1 (6 bases). The length of the CDR3 is 14 residues. V was trimmed by 6 bases and J by 4 bases, leaving 13 bases between them. Germline assignment: CDR1 SNHLY and CDR2 FYNNEI. CDR3 loop: CASSVTGYGNTIYF. The CDR3 DNA sequence: TGTGCCAGCAGCGTTACAGGGTACGGAAACACCATATATTTT. The variable domain in full, with the rest retrieved from reference TRBV2 and TRBJ1-3, is EPEVTQTPSHQVTQMGQEVILRCVPISNHLYFYWYRQILGQKVEFLVSFYNNEISEKSEIFDDQFSVERPDGSNFTLKIRSTKLEDSAMYFCASSVTGYGNTIYFGEGSWLTVV.

This rearrangement joins TRBV6-5 to TRBJ2-5; TRBD2 aligns across 7 bases. CDR1 MNHEY and CDR2 SVGAGI come from the germline V gene. The trim removed 0 bases at V and 2 bases at J, leaving 6 bases unmatched. CDR3 length: 16 residues. CDR3 DNA sequence: TGTGCCAGCAGTTACTCGGGGGGGGTTTCTCAAGAGACCCAGTACTTC. Its translation: CASSYSGGVSQETQYF.

The J gene is TRBJ1-2, the V gene TRBV19, with TRBD1 identical over 8 bases. The CDR3 contains 15 residues. V was pared by 9 bases and J by 0 bases, with 9 bases of the junction left unmatched. Germline V lookup: CDR1 LNHDA, CDR2 SQIVND (reference sequence). The CDR3 region has the DNA TGTGCCAGCGCGGACAGGGTAGTTTCTAACTATGGCTACACCTTC. Its protein is CASADRVVSNYGYTF. Supplemented by reference TRBV19 and TRBJ1-2, the full variable domain reads DGGITQSPKYLFRKEGQNVTLSCEQNLNHDAMYWYRQDPGQGLRLIYYSQIVNDFQKGDIAEGYSVSREKKESFPLTVTSAQKNPTAFYLCASADRVVSNYGYTFGSGTRLTVV.

This clone was recorded once. The J gene is TRBJ2-1, the V gene TRBV5-1; TRBD1 matches 7 bases. This CDR3 is built from 15 residues. Germline lookup yields CDR1 SGHRS and CDR2 YFSETQ. J gave up 3 bases and V 7 bases, and 10 bases lay outside the gene matches. The DNA of the CDR3 is TGCGCCAGCGGACCCGGGACAGACCGCTACAATGAGCAGTTCTTC. It yields the protein CASGPGTDRYNEQFF.

V is TRBV9 and J is TRBJ2-5; 7 nucleotides line up with TRBD2. Germline CDR1 SGDLS, CDR2 YYNGEE. V lost 0 bases to trimming and J lost 7 bases; unmatched junction nucleotides: 9. CDR3 length equals 15 residues. The CDR3: CASSVDSLRGVTQYF. In nucleotides, the CDR3 is TGTGCCAGCAGCGTAGATAGTCTCCGGGGGGTGACCCAGTACTTC.

The chain has TRBV10-3 and TRBJ2-2; 9 nucleotides align to TRBD1. Unmatched junction bases numbered 11, after V lost 8 bases and J lost 7 bases. This CDR3 comprises 15 residues. The germline V gene encodes CDR1 ENHRY and CDR2 SYGVKD. CDR3 protein: CAIQPRTGVHGELFF. CDR3 in DNA: TGTGCCATCCAGCCAAGGACAGGGGTCCACGGGGAGCTGTTTTTT.

The gene calls are TRBV29-1 and TRBJ2-4, with a tentative D call TRBD1 (6 bases). This CDR3 contains 13 residues. Germline CDR1 SQVTM, CDR2 ANQGSEA. The germline V and J ends were trimmed by 5 bases and 3 bases, with 11 bases remaining between them. The CDR3 sequence: CSVPGAYKNIQYF. The CDR3 DNA is TGCAGCGTTCCAGGGGCGTACAAAAACATTCAGTACTTC.

The V call is TRBV23-1, the J call TRBJ2-5; 7 bases are shared with TRBD1. TRBV23-1 has ORF status, its function being uncertain. V trimming: 2 bases; J trimming: 5 bases; junction bases outside the gene matches: 17. This CDR3 comprises 18 residues. The CDR3 reads CASSQPLTGTAREETQYF. The DNA of the CDR3 is TGCGCCAGCAGTCAACCCCTAACCGGGACAGCGAGGGAGGAGACCCAGTACTTC.

The chain uses TRBV12-5 and TRBJ2-7; D perhaps matches TRBD1 (5 bases). The CDR3 extends over 12 amino acids. The V gene lost 6 bases and the J gene lost 5 bases, with 11 bases spanning the gap. In germline, CDR1 is LGHNT, CDR2 FRNRAP. This CDR3 reads CASGISRDEQYF. CDR3 nucleotides: TGTGCTAGTGGAATTTCCAGGGACGAGCAGTACTTC. The full variable domain, in which reference TRBV12-5 and TRBJ2-7 provide the parts outside the CDR3, is DARVTQTPRHKVTEMGQEVTMRCQPILGHNTVFWYRQTMMQGLELLAYFRNRAPLDDSGMPKDRFSAEMPDATLATLKIQPSEPRDSAVYFCASGISRDEQYFGPGTRLTVT.

The rearrangement uses TRBV6-5 and TRBJ2-1, with 7 nucleotides matching TRBD2. CDR1 MNHEY and CDR2 SVGAGI come from the germline V gene. V gave up 7 bases and J gave up 0 bases; unmatched junction bases: 3. The CDR3 is 14 amino acids. The CDR3 region is CASTRGSSYNEQFF. DNA for the CDR3: TGTGCCAGCACGCGGGGGAGCTCCTACAATGAGCAGTTCTTC.

The gene calls are TRBV6-5 and TRBJ1-1; the D is unclear. Per germline, CDR1 MNHEY and CDR2 SVGAGI. The CDR3 runs 14 residues. Trimming removed 7 bases from V and 6 bases from J, with 18 bases in between. CDR3 amino acids: CASTQPGGGAEAFF. The DNA of the CDR3 is TGTGCCAGCACCCAGCCGGGAGGTGGAGCTGAAGCTTTCTTT.

A remark on this clone: Its ends do not fully match the called genes, so a read error is possible. This chain joins TRBV5-3 and TRBJ2-6, with D maybe TRBD2 (5 bases). TRBV5-3 is sorted into the ORF group, with uncertain function. The CDR3 runs to 13 residues. DNA for the CDR3: TGCCGCGGGCGCCCCTCTGGGGCCAACGTCCTGACTTTC. Protein sequence: CRGRPSGANVLTF.

This clone was detected once. The rearrangement uses TRBV5-6 and TRBJ1-2; unclear D gene. The ends were cut back, 0 bases at V and 14 bases at J, with 11 bases in the middle. Germline V gene data show CDR1 as SGHDT and CDR2 as YYEEEE. CDR3 length: 11 amino acids. The CDR3: CASSLDASLTF. The DNA for the CDR3 is TGTGCCAGCAGCTTGGACGCGTCTTTAACCTTC. The full variable domain, completed using reference TRBV5-6 and TRBJ1-2, is DAGVTQSPTHLIKTRGQQVTLRCSPKSGHDTVSWYQQALGQGPQFIFQYYEEEERQRGNFPDRFSGHQFPNYSSELNVNALLLGDSALYLCASSLDASLTFGSGTRLTVV.

The chain is built from TRBV20-1 and TRBJ1-2; 7 bases map to TRBD1. Trimming at V came to 5 bases and at J to 11 bases, leaving 8 bases not matched to a gene. Germline CDR1 is DFQATT and CDR2 is SNEGSKA (reference sequence). This CDR3 has 11 amino acids. The CDR3 DNA follows: TGCAGTGCTGCCAGGGGGAGCGCATACACCTTC. It yields the protein CSAARGSAYTF.

This clone was found a few times. The rearrangement uses TRBV27 and TRBJ2-7; possibly TRBD1 for D (6 bases). Germline values: CDR1 MNHEY, CDR2 SMNVEV (reference sequence). There are 13 residues in the CDR3. V was clipped by 5 bases and J by 6 bases, with 14 bases between them. The CDR3 sequence is CASSIQTGFEQYF. CDR3 in DNA: TGTGCCAGCAGTATACAGACAGGTTTCGAGCAGTACTTC.

The DNA of the CDR3 is TGTGCCAGCAGCGGGGACAGAGCGTCCCACGATGAGCAGTTCTTC. Protein: CASSGDRASHDEQFF. The rearrangement joins TRBV9 to TRBJ2-1; 7 bases are a match to TRBD1. The CDR3 consists of 15 residues. V dropped 3 bases and J dropped 8; count of bases not matched to a gene: 11. The V gene's germline CDR1 is SGDLS and CDR2 YYNGEE.

V is TRBV15 and J is TRBJ1-5, with 8 nucleotides matching TRBD1. V shed 5 bases and J 4 bases; nucleotides not matched to a gene: 4. CDR1 is LNHNV, CDR2 YYDKDF, per germline (reference sequence). The CDR3 runs 14 residues. Here the CDR3 DNA reads TGTGCCACCAGCTGGGGACAGGCAAATCAGCCCCAGCATTTT. Protein product: CATSWGQANQPQHF.

V and J are TRBV5-4 and TRBJ2-7, with D perhaps TRBD2 (5 bases). The CDR3 totals 13 residues. Germline CDR1 reads SGHNT; CDR2 reads YYREEE (reference sequence). Trimming left V 5 bases short and J 3 bases short, with 12 bases between. The CDR3 DNA sequence: TGTGCCAGCAGTCCGGACGGACTCTACGAGCAGTACTTC. It translates to CASSPDGLYEQYF.

This clone appeared once. V usage is TRBV30 and J usage is TRBJ2-2, with 8 bases fitting TRBD2. The CDR3 is made up of 14 amino acids. Looked up from germline, CDR1 is GTSNPN and CDR2 is SVGIG (reference sequence). V shed 4 bases and J 4 bases; nucleotides not matched to a gene: 5. The CDR3 spells CAWTGLAGTGELFF. DNA for the CDR3: TGTGCCTGGACTGGACTAGCCGGCACCGGGGAGCTGTTTTTT.

This clone was seen just once. V usage is TRBV19 and J usage is TRBJ2-2; 10 nucleotides align to TRBD2. The CDR3 spans 16 residues. The J segment lost 2 bases and the V segment lost 6 bases, leaving 6 bases of the junction unmatched. Germline-derived CDR1 and CDR2 are LNHDA and SQIVND (reference sequence). CDR3 nucleotides: TGTGCCAGTAGACCCCCTAGCGGGGGAAACACCGGGGAGCTGTTTTTT. As protein: CASRPPSGGNTGELFF.